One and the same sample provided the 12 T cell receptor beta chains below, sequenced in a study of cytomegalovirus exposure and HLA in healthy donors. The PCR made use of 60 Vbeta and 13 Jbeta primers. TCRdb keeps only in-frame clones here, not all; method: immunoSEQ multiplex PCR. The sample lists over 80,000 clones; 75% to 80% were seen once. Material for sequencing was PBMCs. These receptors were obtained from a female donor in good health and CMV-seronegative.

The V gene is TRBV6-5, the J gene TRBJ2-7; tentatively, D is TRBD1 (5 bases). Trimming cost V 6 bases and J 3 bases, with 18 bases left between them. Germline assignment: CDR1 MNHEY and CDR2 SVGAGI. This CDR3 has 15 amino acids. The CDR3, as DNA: TGTGCCAGCAGGACCCCCCAGGGAAGGAACTACGAGCAGTACTTC. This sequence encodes CASRTPQGRNYEQYF.

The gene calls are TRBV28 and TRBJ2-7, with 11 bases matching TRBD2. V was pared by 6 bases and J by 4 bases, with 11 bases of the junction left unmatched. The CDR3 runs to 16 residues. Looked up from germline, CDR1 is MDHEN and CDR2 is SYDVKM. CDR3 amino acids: CASSRSTSGGIYEQYF. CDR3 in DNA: TGTGCCAGCAGCCGCTCCACTAGCGGGGGAATTTACGAGCAGTACTTC.

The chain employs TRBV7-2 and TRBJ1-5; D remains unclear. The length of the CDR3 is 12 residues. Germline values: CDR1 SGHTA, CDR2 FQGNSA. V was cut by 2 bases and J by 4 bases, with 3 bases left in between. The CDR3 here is CASSLSNQPQHF. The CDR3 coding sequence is TGTGCCAGCAGCTTATCGAATCAGCCCCAGCATTTT.

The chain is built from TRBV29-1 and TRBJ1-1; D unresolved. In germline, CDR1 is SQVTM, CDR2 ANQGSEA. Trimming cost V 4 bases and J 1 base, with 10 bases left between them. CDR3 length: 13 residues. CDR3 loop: CSVGEQWNTEAFF. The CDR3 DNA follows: TGCAGCGTTGGGGAGCAATGGAACACTGAAGCTTTCTTT.

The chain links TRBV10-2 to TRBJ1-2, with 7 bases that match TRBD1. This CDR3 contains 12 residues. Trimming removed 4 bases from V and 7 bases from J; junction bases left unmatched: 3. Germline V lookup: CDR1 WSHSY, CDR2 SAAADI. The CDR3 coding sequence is TGCGCCAGCAGTGGGCCAGGGGGTGGCTACACCTTC. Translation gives CASSGPGGGYTF.

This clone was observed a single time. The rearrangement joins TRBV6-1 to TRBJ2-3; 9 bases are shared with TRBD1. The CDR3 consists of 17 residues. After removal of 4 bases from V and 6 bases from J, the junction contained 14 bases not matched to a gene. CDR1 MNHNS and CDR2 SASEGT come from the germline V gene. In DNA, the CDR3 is TGTGCCAGCAGTGCTTCAACCGGGACAGGGTATGCGGATACGCAGTATTTT. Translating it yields CASSASTGTGYADTQYF.

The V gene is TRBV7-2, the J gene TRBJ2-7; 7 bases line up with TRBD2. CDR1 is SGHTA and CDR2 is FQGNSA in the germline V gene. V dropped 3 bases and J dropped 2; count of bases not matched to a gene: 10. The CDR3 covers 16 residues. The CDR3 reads CASSFSVGGGPYEQYF. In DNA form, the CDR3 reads TGTGCCAGCAGCTTTTCGGTAGGCGGGGGTCCCTACGAGCAGTACTTC.

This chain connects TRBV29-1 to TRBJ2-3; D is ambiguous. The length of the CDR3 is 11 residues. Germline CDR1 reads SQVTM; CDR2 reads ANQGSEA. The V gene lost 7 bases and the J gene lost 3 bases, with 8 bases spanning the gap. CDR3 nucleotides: TGCAGCGGGAGTGGTACAGATACGCAGTATTTT. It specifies CSGSGTDTQYF.

CDR3: CSAQGNTEAFF. CDR3 bases: TGCAGTGCCCAGGGGAACACTGAAGCTTTCTTT. The rearrangement links TRBV20-1 to TRBJ1-1, with a weak D call TRBD1 (5 bases). The germline gives CDR1 DFQATT, CDR2 SNEGSKA (reference sequence). The CDR3 has 11 amino acids. Trimming left V 6 bases short and J 1 base short, with 6 bases between.

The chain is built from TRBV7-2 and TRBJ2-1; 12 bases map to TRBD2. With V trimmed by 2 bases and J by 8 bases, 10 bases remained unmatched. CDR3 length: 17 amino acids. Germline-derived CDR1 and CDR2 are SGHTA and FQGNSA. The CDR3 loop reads CASSLWSSGGAFDEQFF. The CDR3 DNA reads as TGTGCCAGCAGCTTATGGTCTAGCGGGGGGGCCTTTGATGAGCAGTTCTTC. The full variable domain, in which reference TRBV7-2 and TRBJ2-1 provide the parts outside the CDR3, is GAGVSQSPSNKVTEKGKDVELRCDPISGHTALYWYRQSLGQGLEFLIYFQGNSAPDKSGLPSDRFSAERTGGSVSTLTIQRTQQEDSAVYLCASSLWSSGGAFDEQFFGPGTRLTVL.

This chain's CDR3 is CSVPGQGRINEQFF. The CDR3 bases are TGCAGCGTGCCGGGACAGGGCAGAATCAATGAGCAGTTCTTC. The gene calls are TRBV29-1 and TRBJ2-1, with TRBD1 matching over 9 bases. This CDR3 contains 14 residues. CDR1 and CDR2 (germline): SQVTM, ANQGSEA. Trimming at V came to 6 bases and at J to 6 bases, leaving 9 bases not matched to a gene.

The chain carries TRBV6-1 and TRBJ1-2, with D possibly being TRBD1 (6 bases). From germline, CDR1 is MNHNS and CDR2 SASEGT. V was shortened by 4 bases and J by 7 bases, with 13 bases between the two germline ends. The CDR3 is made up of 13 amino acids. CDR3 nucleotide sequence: TGTGCCAGCAGTGGCGGGGGGGCTGGTGGCTACACCTTC. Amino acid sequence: CASSGGGAGGYTF.